Detailed here is one T cell receptor beta chain. Its specificity is not known. This sample is part of a study of post-analysis software for immune sequencing data. The overall study: Both relapsing-remitting and secondary progressive multiple sclerosis featured among the disease courses, as did progressive-relapsing multiple sclerosis.

The CDR3 spans 16 residues. The V and J ends lost 0 bases and 4 bases, in that order; junction bases with no gene match: 5. The V gene's germline CDR1 is LGHNA and CDR2 YNFKEQ. General study results and limits: There was significantly lower normalized Chao1 diversity in multiple sclerosis patients than in controls. F-measure co-clustering was strong for batch-matched samples. In patients, TRBV5-6, TRBV5-1 and TRBV20-1 belonged to four or five TRBV segments found more frequently than in controls.

Libraries were made from TCR beta cDNA, and they carried unique molecular identifiers. Input of roughly 0.85 to 11 million T cells yielded 450,000 to 550,000 cDNA molecules. TCRdb passed the PCR reads through MiXCR, listing each CDR3 protein once. The sample holds about 460,000 distinct CDR3 sequences, roughly 45% seen once. Sequenced input: blood. The chain joins TRBV4-2 to TRBJ1-5; 8 bases agree with TRBD1. This TCR came from a girl between 10 and 17 years old with multiple sclerosis. The CDR3 DNA sequence: TGTGCCAGCAGCCAAGATTTTGGACAGGGAAATCAGCCCCAGCATTTT. Amino acid sequence: CASSQDFGQGNQPQHF.